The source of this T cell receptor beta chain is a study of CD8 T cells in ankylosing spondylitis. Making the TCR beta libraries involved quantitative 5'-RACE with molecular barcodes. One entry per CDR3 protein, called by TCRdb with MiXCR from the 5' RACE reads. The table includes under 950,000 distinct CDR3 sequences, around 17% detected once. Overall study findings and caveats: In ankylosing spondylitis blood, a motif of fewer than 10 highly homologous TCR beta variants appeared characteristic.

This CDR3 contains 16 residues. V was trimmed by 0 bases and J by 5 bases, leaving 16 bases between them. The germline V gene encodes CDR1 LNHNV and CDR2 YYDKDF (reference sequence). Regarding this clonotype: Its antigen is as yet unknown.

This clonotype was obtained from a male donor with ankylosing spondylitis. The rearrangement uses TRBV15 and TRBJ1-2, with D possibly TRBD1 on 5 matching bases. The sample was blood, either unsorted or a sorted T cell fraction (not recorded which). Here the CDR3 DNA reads TGTGCCACCAGCAGAGATCGAGGGGAAACGGGGTATGGCTACACCTTC. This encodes CATSRDRGETGYGYTF.